The 17 T cell receptor beta chains listed next were all sequenced from one sample in a study of blood T cell repertoires in COVID-19. Here immunoSEQ multiplex PCR was the method, and the copy in TCRdb shows in-frame clones only, minus some. Of some 520,000 clones listed, roughly nine tenths were seen once; the top ten hold approximately 0.9%. The material sequenced was peripheral blood. Every receptor here comes from a young man with COVID-19, enrolled during active disease.

The chain couples TRBV11-2 to TRBJ1-2; 9 positions agree with TRBD1. Trimming took 6 bases from V and 6 from J; bases not matched to a gene: 2. The germline V gene has CDR1 SGHAT and CDR2 FQNNGV. This CDR3 is 12 amino acids long. The CDR3 region has the DNA TGTGCCAGCAGTCGACAGGGGGATGGCTACACCTTC. It encodes CASSRQGDGYTF. Based on the CDR3 plus reference TRBV11-2 and TRBJ1-2, the full variable domain is EAGVAQSPRYKIIEKRQSVAFWCNPISGHATLYWYQQILGQGPKLLIQFQNNGVVDDSQLPKDRFSAERLKGVDSTLKIQPAKLEDSAVYLCASSRQGDGYTFGSGTRLTVV.

This clone has just one count. V and J are TRBV5-6 and TRBJ2-5, with a weak D call TRBD2 (5 bases). The CDR3 is made up of 16 amino acids. Germline CDR1 reads SGHDT; CDR2 reads YYEEEE. The V end lost 4 bases, the J end lost 5 bases, and 21 bases lay between the germline ends. CDR3 amino acids: CASSPARGGFRETQYF. The CDR3 DNA reads as TGTGCCAGCAGCCCTGCTCGAGGAGGTTTTAGGGAGACCCAGTACTTC.

The chain couples TRBV14 to TRBJ2-2; 8 bases are a match to TRBD2. This CDR3 has 19 amino acids. Trimming at V came to 0 bases and at J to 3 bases, leaving 12 bases not matched to a gene. Germline V CDR1 and CDR2: SGHDN, FVKESK. The CDR3 DNA is TGTGCCAGCAGCCAAGAACAAGGAGGGGCCGGGAGGGACACCGGGGAGCTGTTTTTT. It encodes CASSQEQGGAGRDTGELFF.

In regard to this clone: This CDR3 is also generated by other DNA sequences in the sample. The CDR3 sequence: CASSLEGTSGYNEQFF. As DNA, the CDR3 is TGCGCCAGCAGCCTGGAAGGGACTAGCGGATACAATGAGCAGTTCTTC. The V gene is TRBV5-1, the J gene TRBJ2-1, with TRBD2 identical over 11 bases. The V gene end was trimmed by 4 bases and the J gene end by 4 bases; junction bases not matched to a gene: 7. CDR1 SGHRS and CDR2 YFSETQ come from the germline V gene. The CDR3 is made up of 16 amino acids. Using reference TRBV5-1 and TRBJ2-1 for the parts outside the CDR3, the full variable domain is KAGVTQTPRYLIKTRGQQVTLSCSPISGHRSVSWYQQTPGQGLQFLFEYFSETQRNKGNFPGRFSGRQFSNSRSEMNVSTLELGDSALYLCASSLEGTSGYNEQFFGPGTRLTVL.

V usage is TRBV29-1 and J usage is TRBJ2-7, with TRBD2 as a possible D gene (5 bases). The CDR3 runs 14 residues. Germline loops: CDR1 SQVTM, CDR2 ANQGSEA. Trimming left V 6 bases short and J 6 bases short, with 21 bases between. The CDR3 sequence: CSVYSSNGGGEQYF. The CDR3 region has the DNA TGCAGCGTCTACTCGTCGAACGGAGGTGGCGAGCAGTACTTC.

This clone was observed once. The chain carries TRBV6-2 or TRBV6-3 and TRBJ2-4; D is possibly TRBD1 (5 bases). The germline V gene has CDR1 MNHEY and CDR2 SVGEGT. V dropped 6 bases and J dropped 4 bases, with 10 bases sitting between them. CDR3 length: 13 residues. CDR3 in amino acids: CASSNTGKNIQYF. The CDR3 coding sequence is TGTGCCAGCAGCAACACAGGAAAAAACATTCAGTACTTC.

The rearrangement links TRBV3-1 (or the pseudogene TRBV3-2) to TRBJ2-1; 8 nucleotides agree with TRBD2. There are 17 residues in the CDR3. The ends lost 1 base at V and 0 bases at J; junction bases unmatched: 5. Germline V gene sequence: CDR1 LGHDT, CDR2 YNNKEL (reference sequence). The CDR3 DNA reads TGTGCCAGCAGCCAAGCGCCGGGACTAGGCTCCTACAATGAGCAGTTCTTC. As protein: CASSQAPGLGSYNEQFF.

This clone came up once. The chain has TRBV12-1 and TRBJ1-2; TRBD1 is the table's D call and was not checked against the DNA. TRBV12-1 is assigned pseudogene status. The CDR3 spans 16 residues. The CDR3 DNA sequence: TGTGCCAGCAGCTTGGGCCTCACTCAATGGTATTATGGCTACACCTTC. Its protein is CASSLGLTQWYYGYTF.

V is TRBV2 and J is TRBJ1-6; D may be TRBD1 (5 bases). Germline CDR1 reads SNHLY; CDR2 reads FYNNEI. The CDR3 is 14 amino acids. Trimming took 5 bases from V and 8 from J, leaving 13 bases between them. The CDR3 DNA sequence: TGTGCCAGCAGTAGGACACGAAATGATTCACCCCTCCACTTT. Protein sequence: CASSRTRNDSPLHF.

The V call is TRBV25-1, the J call TRBJ2-3; 9 nucleotides match TRBD2. The CDR3 spans 16 residues. CDR1 and CDR2 (germline): MGHDK, SYGVNS. The V segment lost 3 bases and the J segment 4 bases; nucleotides outside the gene matches: 8. CDR3 protein: CASSELAGGRPDTQYF. The CDR3 bases are TGTGCCAGCAGTGAGCTGGCGGGGGGGCGTCCAGATACGCAGTATTTT.

This clone was seen more than once but under ten times. The chain links TRBV20-1 to TRBJ2-1; TRBD2 might be the D (5 bases). The V gene's germline CDR1 is DFQATT and CDR2 SNEGSKA (reference sequence). V was shortened by 5 bases and J by 13 bases, with 15 bases between the two germline ends. This CDR3 comprises 11 residues. For the CDR3, the DNA is TGCAGTGCTTCCCGCGGGTTGCACCAGTTCTTC. Translation gives CSASRGLHQFF.

V is TRBV6-5 and J is TRBJ2-4; a possible D gene is TRBD2 (5 bases). CDR3 length: 12 amino acids. Trimming left V 6 bases short and J 5 bases short, with 8 bases between. Germline V gene sequence: CDR1 MNHEY, CDR2 SVGAGI. Written as DNA, the CDR3 is TGTGCCAGCAGCTCGAGGGAAAACATTCAGTACTTC. Amino acid sequence: CASSSRENIQYF.

This chain uses TRBV6-5 with TRBJ2-5; D is possibly TRBD1 (5 bases). The germline V gene encodes CDR1 MNHEY and CDR2 SVGAGI. The CDR3 extends over 13 amino acids. Trimming removed 6 bases at V and 4 bases at J, with 12 bases between. CDR3 in DNA: TGTGCCAGCAGCAGACAGTATCTAGAGACCCAGTACTTC. Its protein product is CASSRQYLETQYF.

This sequence joins TRBV6-5 and TRBJ1-2, with D uncertain. The germline V gene has CDR1 MNHEY and CDR2 SVGAGI. V was pared by 2 bases and J by 4 bases, with 8 bases between. This CDR3 spans 13 amino acids. This chain's CDR3 is CASSYELLYGYTF. DNA for the CDR3: TGTGCCAGCAGTTACGAGCTTCTCTATGGCTACACCTTC.

J is TRBJ1-4 and V is TRBV24-1; TRBD1 aligns across 9 bases. The J segment lost 7 bases and the V segment lost 3 bases, leaving 5 bases of the junction unmatched. CDR1 is KGHDR, CDR2 SFDVKD, per germline. This CDR3 is built from 15 residues. The CDR3 loop reads CATSDPTGQGEKLFF. DNA for the CDR3: TGTGCCACCAGTGATCCGACGGGACAGGGTGAAAAACTGTTTTTT.

The chain combines TRBV18 with TRBJ2-7; D gene ambiguous. V lost 4 bases to trimming and J lost 5 bases, with 9 bases between them. The CDR3 consists of 12 residues. CDR1 and CDR2 (germline): KGHSH, LQKENI. The CDR3 is CASSLHSNEQYF. For the CDR3, the DNA is TGTGCCAGCTCACTGCACAGTAACGAGCAGTACTTC.

Only a few counts were recorded for this clone. The chain has TRBV7-9 and TRBJ1-1; D perhaps matches TRBD1 (5 bases). Germline V gives CDR1 SEHNR, CDR2 FQNEAQ (reference sequence). Trimming removed 1 base from V and 1 base from J, with 10 bases in between. There are 15 residues in the CDR3. The CDR3: CASSLGDDRNTEAFF. The CDR3 bases are TGTGCCAGCAGCTTAGGGGATGACAGGAACACTGAAGCTTTCTTT.